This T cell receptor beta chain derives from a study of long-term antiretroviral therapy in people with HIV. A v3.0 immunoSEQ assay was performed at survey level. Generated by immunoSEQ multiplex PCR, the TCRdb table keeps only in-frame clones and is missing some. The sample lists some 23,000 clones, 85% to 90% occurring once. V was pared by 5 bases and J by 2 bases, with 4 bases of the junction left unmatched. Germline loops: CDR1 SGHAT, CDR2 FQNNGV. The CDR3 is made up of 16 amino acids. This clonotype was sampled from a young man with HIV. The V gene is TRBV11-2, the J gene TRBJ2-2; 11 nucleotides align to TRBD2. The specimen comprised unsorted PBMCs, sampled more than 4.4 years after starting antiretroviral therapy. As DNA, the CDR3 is TGTGCCAGCAGCCCTAGACTAGCGGGAAACACCGGGGAGCTGTTTTTT. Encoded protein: CASSPRLAGNTGELFF.